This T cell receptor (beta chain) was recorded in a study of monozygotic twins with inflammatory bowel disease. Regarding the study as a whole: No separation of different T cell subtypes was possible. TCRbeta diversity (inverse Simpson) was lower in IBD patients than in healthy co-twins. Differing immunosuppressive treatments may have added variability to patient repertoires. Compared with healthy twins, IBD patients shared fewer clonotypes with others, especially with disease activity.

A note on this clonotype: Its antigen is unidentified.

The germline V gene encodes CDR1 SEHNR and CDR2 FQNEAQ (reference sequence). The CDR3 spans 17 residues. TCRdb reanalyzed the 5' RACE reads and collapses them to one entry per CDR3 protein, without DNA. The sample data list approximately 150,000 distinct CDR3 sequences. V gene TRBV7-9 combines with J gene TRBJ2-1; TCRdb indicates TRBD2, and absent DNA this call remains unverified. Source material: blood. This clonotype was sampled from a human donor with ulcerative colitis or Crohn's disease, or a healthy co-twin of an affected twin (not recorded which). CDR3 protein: CASSLPPRLASYNEQFF.